Following are 13 T cell receptor beta chains from one sample sequenced in a study of control samples from healthy donors and cancer patients. Repertoires were generated with immunoSEQ multiplex PCR, while TCRdb's copy carries only in-frame clones and drops some. The sample carries tens of thousands of clones, about 83% recorded once. The sequencing input was blood. These receptor sequences come from a man between 60 and 70 years old in good health.

In the case of this clone: One end of the junction is discordant with germline, which a read error may explain. The gene calls are TRBV4-2 and TRBJ2-7; no reliable D call. CDR3 size: 15 residues. Germline V gene sequence: CDR1 LGHNA, CDR2 YNFKEQ. The CDR3 DNA reads TGTGCCAGCAGCCAACAGAGAACAAAATCTTCTTCTCTGAACTTC. Its protein product is CASSQQRTKSSSLNF.

The CDR3 here is CASSFPPSTADTQYF. The CDR3 DNA is TGTGCCAGCAGCTTCCCCCCGTCGACCGCAGATACGCAGTATTTT. This sequence joins TRBV5-6 and TRBJ2-3; D unclear. Germline V gene lookup returns CDR1 SGHDT and CDR2 YYEEEE. Trimming pared 2 bases from V and 4 bases from J, leaving 14 bases between. The CDR3 length is 15 residues.

There are a few counts of this clone. The V gene is TRBV2, the J gene TRBJ1-2; possibly TRBD1 for D (5 bases). CDR3 length: 14 amino acids. Germline V gene sequence: CDR1 SNHLY, CDR2 FYNNEI. Trimming took off 4 bases at V and 5 bases at J, with 14 bases between the two ends. CDR3 bases: TGTGCCAGCAGTGTGCAGGGTCTGATATATGGCTACACCTTC. This translates into CASSVQGLIYGYTF.

The chain carries TRBV6-5 and TRBJ1-5; tentative D call: TRBD1 (5 bases). The CDR3 runs 14 residues. Germline values: CDR1 MNHEY, CDR2 SVGAGI. Trimming took 6 bases from V and 5 from J, leaving 14 bases between them. This chain's CDR3 is CASRPRRGYQPQHF. CDR3 sequence (DNA): TGTGCCAGCAGACCACGAAGGGGTTATCAGCCCCAGCATTTT.

The chain is built from TRBV7-2 and TRBJ2-1; D gene ambiguous. Deletions cut 3 bases from V and 0 bases from J, with 6 bases between. The CDR3 is made up of 14 amino acids. CDR1 is SGHTA and CDR2 is FQGNSA in the germline V gene. The CDR3 DNA reads as TGTGCCAGCAGCTTTTCTTCCTCCTACAATGAGCAGTTCTTC. This codes for CASSFSSSYNEQFF.

The V call is TRBV7-2, the J call TRBJ1-4; D is perhaps TRBD1 (6 bases). CDR1 is SGHTA and CDR2 is FQGNSA in the germline V gene. The CDR3 is 15 residues long. V was trimmed by 8 bases and J by 7 bases, leaving 20 bases between them. The CDR3, as DNA: TGTGCCAGCCGTAGAAGGGGGGGCGCAGGTGAAAAACTGTTTTTT. It specifies CASRRRGGAGEKLFF.

The chain combines TRBV2 with TRBJ2-2, with TRBD2 as a possible D gene (6 bases). V lost 1 base to trimming and J lost 6 bases, with 15 bases between them. Per germline, CDR1 SNHLY and CDR2 FYNNEI. This CDR3 spans 16 amino acids. As DNA, the CDR3 is TGTGCCAGCAGTGAAGGGGGGGAAGGGTATCCCGGGGAGCTGTTTTTT. Translated: CASSEGGEGYPGELFF.

The chain uses TRBV18 and TRBJ2-7, with D unresolved. V lost 6 bases to trimming and J lost 1 base, with 10 bases between them. The germline V gene has CDR1 KGHSH and CDR2 LQKENI. The CDR3 is made up of 13 amino acids. For the CDR3, the DNA is TGTGCCAGCTCGCAGACTGGGTCCTACGAGCAGTACTTC. The encoded protein is CASSQTGSYEQYF.

The DNA for the CDR3 is TGTGCCACCAGTGATTTGCAGGGACAGGGATGGACTAATGAAAAACTGTTTTTT. As protein: CATSDLQGQGWTNEKLFF. The J gene is TRBJ1-4, the V gene TRBV24-1, with TRBD1 matching 9 bases. The CDR3 extends over 18 amino acids. Looked up from germline, CDR1 is KGHDR and CDR2 is SFDVKD. The V gene end was trimmed by 0 bases and the J gene end by 2 bases; junction bases not matched to a gene: 6.

V is TRBV28 and J is TRBJ1-1; 9 bases align to TRBD1. With 7 bases clipped from V and 4 bases from J, the junction kept 7 bases outside the gene matches. This CDR3 is built from 14 residues. Germline assignment: CDR1 MDHEN and CDR2 SYDVKM. The CDR3 DNA reads TGTGCCAGCACCCGGACAGGGGCGGGCACTGAAGCTTTCTTT. This codes for CASTRTGAGTEAFF.

The J gene is TRBJ1-6, the V gene TRBV13, with D tentatively TRBD1 (6 bases). Trimming removed 1 base from V and 5 bases from J, with 12 bases in between. CDR3 length: 16 residues. Germline values: CDR1 PRHDT, CDR2 FYEKMQ (reference sequence). The CDR3 DNA is TGTGCCAGCAGCTTAGCTGGACAGATTCATAATTCACCCCTCCACTTT. Translation: CASSLAGQIHNSPLHF.

This clone was seen only a few times. J is TRBJ2-1 and V is TRBV5-5; D is unclear. V was shortened by 1 base and J by 0 bases, with 2 bases between the two germline ends. This CDR3 is 13 amino acids long. The germline V gene encodes CDR1 SGHKS and CDR2 YYEKEE (reference sequence). CDR3 residues: CASSLPSYNEQFF. CDR3 DNA: TGTGCCAGCAGCTTGCCCTCCTACAATGAGCAGTTCTTC.

The CDR3 region is CASSRTGGRTQYF. The CDR3 nucleotides are TGTGCCAGCAGCCGGACAGGGGGCAGGACCCAGTACTTC. The V call is TRBV6-5, the J call TRBJ2-5; TRBD1 agrees at 11 bases. CDR1 is MNHEY, CDR2 SVGAGI, per germline. The V gene end was trimmed by 6 bases and the J gene end by 7 bases; junction bases not matched to a gene: 4. The CDR3 runs to 13 residues.